The 30 T cell receptor beta chains reported below all come from one sample, sequenced in a study of graft-versus-host responses after intestinal transplantation. The table came from immunoSEQ multiplex PCR; TCRdb's copy has only in-frame clones and leaves some out. The sample yields more than 50,000 clones, 91% seen once. The material was PBMCs, obtained approximately 97 weeks after intestinal transplant. The source of these receptors is a human patient who received an intestinal transplant, so some T cells may come from the graft donor.

J is TRBJ1-1 and V is TRBV6-1; D unresolved. V lost 4 bases, J lost 7 bases, and 13 bases lay in between. The germline CDR1 and CDR2 sequences are MNHNS and SASEGT. This CDR3 is 13 amino acids long. CDR3 sequence: CASSVRRRLEAFF. The CDR3 coding sequence is TGTGCCAGCAGTGTCCGGCGGAGACTTGAAGCTTTCTTT.

J is TRBJ1-1 and V is TRBV21-1; the tabulated D call, TRBD1, remains unverified against the DNA. TRBV21-1 is a pseudogene. The CDR3 covers 14 residues. The DNA of the CDR3 is TGTGCCAGCATCCGGGACAGCTGGAACACTGAAGCTTTCTTT. Protein sequence: CASIRDSWNTEAFF.

The genes are TRBV7-6 and TRBJ1-4; 7 positions match TRBD1. Germline V lookup: CDR1 SGHVS, CDR2 FNYEAQ. CDR3 length: 15 amino acids. Trimming at V came to 2 bases and at J to 8 bases, leaving 8 bases not matched to a gene. The CDR3 sequence is CASSLLGQGEEKLFF. DNA of the CDR3: TGTGCCAGCAGCTTACTGGGGCAGGGGGAGGAAAAACTGTTTTTT.

The CDR3 bases are TGTGCCATCAGTGAGTCACTGCTAGCGGGGGGCAATGAGCAGTTCTTC. Translation gives CAISESLLAGGNEQFF. This chain joins TRBV10-3 and TRBJ2-1; 11 nucleotides match TRBD2. This CDR3 is 16 amino acids long. CDR1 ENHRY and CDR2 SYGVKD come from the germline V gene. V was pared by 0 bases and J by 6 bases, with 4 bases of the junction left unmatched.

The chain has TRBV7-8 and TRBJ2-2; 12 bases map to TRBD2. V lost 0 bases to trimming and J lost 4 bases; unmatched junction nucleotides: 3. This CDR3 is 17 amino acids long. CDR1 and CDR2 from the germline V gene are SGHVS and FQNEAQ. CDR3 sequence reads: CASSLALGLAGTGELFF. The DNA of the CDR3 is TGTGCCAGCAGCTTAGCCTTGGGACTAGCGGGCACCGGGGAGCTGTTTTTT.

The chain recombines TRBV11-3 with TRBJ2-1; the D gene is possibly TRBD2 (5 bases). V was clipped by 3 bases and J by 1 base, with 10 bases between them. This CDR3 is 15 amino acids long. CDR1 is SGHNT and CDR2 is YENEEA in the germline V gene. The CDR3 DNA is TGTGCCAGCAGCTTCTTAAGCGGTTCCTACAATGAGCAGTTCTTC. Residues: CASSFLSGSYNEQFF.

The J gene is TRBJ2-7, the V gene TRBV5-4; TRBD2 matches at 9 bases. The CDR3 consists of 16 residues. Germline V lookup: CDR1 SGHNT, CDR2 YYREEE (reference sequence). Trimming removed 4 bases from V and 3 bases from J; junction bases left unmatched: 11. CDR3 sequence reads: CASSKGTSFAGYEQYF. DNA for the CDR3: TGTGCCAGCAGCAAAGGGACTAGCTTCGCTGGCTACGAGCAGTACTTC.

The rearrangement uses TRBV12-2 and TRBJ2-3; TRBD1 is the table's D call, not checked against the DNA. TRBV12-2 is described as a pseudogene. The length of the CDR3 is 15 residues. The CDR3 spells CASRLAGGRVDTQYF. In DNA, the CDR3 is TGTGCAAGTCGCTTAGCAGGGGGTCGGGTGGATACGCAGTATTTT.

The chain combines TRBV5-1 with TRBJ1-2; D remains ambiguous. Germline V gives CDR1 SGHRS, CDR2 YFSETQ. The CDR3 covers 16 residues. Trimming left V 3 bases short and J 4 bases short, with 19 bases between. The CDR3 DNA sequence: TGCGCCAGCAGCTCTCGGAGAGGGCCAACGCTCTATGGCTACACCTTC. Translated, it gives CASSSRRGPTLYGYTF.

The chain has TRBV5-1 and TRBJ1-2, with 9 bases aligning to TRBD1. V trimming: 0 bases; J trimming: 6 bases; junction bases outside the gene matches: 9. The CDR3 contains 16 residues. Germline V lookup: CDR1 SGHRS, CDR2 YFSETQ. The CDR3 DNA sequence: TGCGCCAGCAGCTTGGGCCCGGGACAGGGTAGCGATGGCTACACCTTC. This gives the protein CASSLGPGQGSDGYTF. Using reference TRBV5-1 and TRBJ1-2 for the parts outside the CDR3, the full variable domain is KAGVTQTPRYLIKTRGQQVTLSCSPISGHRSVSWYQQTPGQGLQFLFEYFSETQRNKGNFPGRFSGRQFSNSRSEMNVSTLELGDSALYLCASSLGPGQGSDGYTFGSGTRLTVV.

In nucleotides, the CDR3 is TGTGCCAGCAGTGAACAGGGGTACACTGAAGCTTTCTTT. It encodes CASSEQGYTEAFF. V and J are TRBV25-1 and TRBJ1-1; D might be TRBD1 (6 bases). The CDR3 is 13 amino acids. CDR1 is MGHDK and CDR2 is SYGVNS in the germline V gene. The V end was cut by 2 bases, the J end by 3 bases, with 7 bases between.

The chain uses TRBV7-9 and TRBJ2-5, with a possible D match to TRBD1 (5 bases). Germline CDR1 and CDR2: SEHNR and FQNEAQ (reference sequence). With 6 bases removed from V and 5 bases from J, the gap between germline ends came to 13 bases. The length of the CDR3 is 13 residues. For the CDR3, the DNA is TGTGCCAGCAGGGGGCCGTCTGGGGAGACCCAGTACTTC. Residues: CASRGPSGETQYF.

Details on this clone: The junction departs from the called germline gene at one end, perhaps through a read error. Other DNA sequences within the sample encode an identical CDR3. The chain has TRBV5-6 and TRBJ1-1; D possibly corresponds to TRBD1 (5 bases). Germline V CDR1 and CDR2: SGHDT, YYEEEE. The CDR3 is 12 residues long. The CDR3 nucleotides read TGCGCCAGCAGCTGGGACGACACTGAAGCTTTCTTT. Its protein is CASSWDDTEAFF.

CDR3 region: CASSLSSHMNTEAFF. The CDR3 DNA follows: TGTGCCAGCAGCTTATCGTCGCATATGAACACTGAAGCTTTCTTT. The chain employs TRBV7-2 and TRBJ1-1; D unresolved. V was cut by 2 bases and J by 0 bases, with 10 bases left in between. CDR1 is SGHTA and CDR2 is FQGNSA in the germline V gene. This CDR3 spans 15 amino acids.

The chain carries TRBV6-5 and TRBJ2-2; D not resolved. V lost 4 bases to trimming and J lost 4 bases, with 10 bases between them. CDR1 is MNHEY, CDR2 SVGAGI, per germline. This CDR3 is built from 14 residues. As DNA, the CDR3 is TGTGCCAGCAGTTTGCTGGGTACCACCGGGGAGCTGTTTTTT. Translated, it gives CASSLLGTTGELFF.

The J gene is TRBJ2-3, the V gene TRBV6-4; 8 nucleotides line up with TRBD2. The length of the CDR3 is 14 residues. From germline, CDR1 is MRHNA and CDR2 SNTAGT. With 5 bases clipped from V and 3 bases from J, the junction kept 4 bases outside the gene matches. In DNA, the CDR3 is TGTGCCAGCAGTCCCGGGGGGGAGACAGATACGCAGTATTTT. Its translation is CASSPGGETDTQYF.

In nucleotides, the CDR3 is TGCGCCAGCACGCTTCCGAGCACAGATACGCAGTATTTT. Its protein product is CASTLPSTDTQYF. The chain employs TRBV5-1 and TRBJ2-3; D gene ambiguous. V lost 6 bases and J 0 bases, leaving 8 bases between the germline ends. This CDR3 comprises 13 residues. The V gene's germline CDR1 is SGHRS and CDR2 YFSETQ.

The sample holds one count of this clone. V and J are TRBV14 and TRBJ2-5, with D possibly matching TRBD1 (5 bases). The CDR3 consists of 17 residues. Between the trimmed V and J ends, which lost 0 bases and 2 bases, there was a span of 16 bases. Germline assignment: CDR1 SGHDN and CDR2 FVKESK. CDR3 DNA sequence: TGTGCCAGCAGCCAAGAGGAAGATGCCAGGGCTCAAGAGACCCAGTACTTC. Protein sequence: CASSQEEDARAQETQYF.

V is TRBV6-1 and J is TRBJ2-5, with D possibly TRBD1 on 6 matching bases. The CDR3 is made up of 16 amino acids. Germline V gives CDR1 MNHNS, CDR2 SASEGT. V gave up 4 bases and J gave up 2 bases, with 17 bases separating them. CDR3 protein: CASSAVQGLYQETQYF. The CDR3 DNA sequence: TGTGCCAGCAGTGCCGTACAGGGTTTGTATCAAGAGACCCAGTACTTC.

This sequence joins TRBV9 and TRBJ2-2, with a weak D call TRBD2 (5 bases). This CDR3 contains 16 residues. Germline CDR1 SGDLS, CDR2 YYNGEE. Trimming took 0 bases from V and 0 from J, leaving 9 bases between them. The DNA for the CDR3 is TGTGCCAGCAGCGTAGGAGGGCACCCGAACACCGGGGAGCTGTTTTTT. Its translation: CASSVGGHPNTGELFF. Full variable domain (rest looked up from reference TRBV9 and TRBJ2-2): DSGVTQTPKHLITATGQRVTLRCSPRSGDLSVYWYQQSLDQGLQFLIQYYNGEERAKGNILERFSAQQFPDLHSELNLSSLELGDSALYFCASSVGGHPNTGELFFGEGSRLTVL.

This chain uses TRBV5-1 with TRBJ2-5, with D possibly being TRBD1 (5 bases). Trimming removed 0 bases at V and 4 bases at J, with 13 bases between. CDR1 is SGHRS and CDR2 is YFSETQ in the germline V gene. This CDR3 spans 15 amino acids. The CDR3 nucleotides read TGCGCCAGCAGCTTGGGGCGCCTAACAGGAGAGACCCAGTACTTC. Its protein is CASSLGRLTGETQYF.

The chain has TRBV15 and TRBJ1-2; no clear D gene. The CDR3 spans 15 residues. Trimming pared 7 bases from V and 5 bases from J, leaving 20 bases between. The germline CDR1 and CDR2 sequences are LNHNV and YYDKDF (reference sequence). The CDR3 coding sequence is TGTGCCACCACCACCACTGTGAGATTAGGGTATGGCTACACCTTC. Translating it yields CATTTTVRLGYGYTF. Based on the CDR3 plus reference TRBV15 and TRBJ1-2, the full variable domain is DAMVIQNPRYQVTQFGKPVTLSCSQTLNHNVMYWYQQKSSQAPKLLFHYYDKDFNNEADTPDNFQSRRPNTSFCFLDIRSPGLGDTAMYLCATTTTVRLGYGYTFGSGTRLTVV.

The CDR3 sequence: CASSRGVNTEAFF. The CDR3 DNA is TGTGCCAGTAGTAGGGGAGTAAACACTGAAGCTTTCTTT. The chain has TRBV19 and TRBJ1-1; D gene unclear. Per germline, CDR1 LNHDA and CDR2 SQIVND (reference sequence). Trimming pared 4 bases from V and 2 bases from J, leaving 8 bases between. The CDR3 spans 13 residues.

The genes are TRBV19 and TRBJ2-5; possible D gene TRBD1, 6 bases. The germline V and J ends were trimmed by 6 bases and 5 bases, with 19 bases remaining between them. Germline CDR1 LNHDA, CDR2 SQIVND (reference sequence). This CDR3 comprises 15 residues. CDR3 loop: CASSRTGSGGETQYF. CDR3 nucleotides: TGTGCCAGTAGCCGAACAGGGTCAGGCGGGGAGACCCAGTACTTC.

V and J are TRBV7-9 and TRBJ2-3; D uncertain. This CDR3 is 14 amino acids long. V shed 3 bases and J shed 1 base, with 8 bases lying between them. The germline CDR1 and CDR2 sequences are SEHNR and FQNEAQ (reference sequence). The CDR3 loop is CASSFYLGTDTQYF. For the CDR3, the DNA is TGTGCCAGCAGCTTTTACTTAGGCACAGATACGCAGTATTTT.

The chain employs TRBV6-7 and TRBJ1-4; no clear D. TRBV6-7 is an ORF, with its function uncertain. The CDR3 has 17 amino acids. Trimming stripped 2 bases from V and 7 bases from J, with 20 bases between. CDR3 nucleotide sequence: TGTGCCAGCAGTTACGGGCCCCCTAACCTGAAGGGTGAAAAACTGTTTTTT. Its protein is CASSYGPPNLKGEKLFF.

The V call is TRBV4-1, the J call TRBJ2-5; D perhaps matches TRBD2 (5 bases). V shed 0 bases and J shed 2 bases, with 7 bases lying between them. This CDR3 has 14 amino acids. Germline CDR1 reads MGHRA; CDR2 reads YSYEKL. The CDR3 nucleotides read TGCGCCAGCAGCCAAGATCCGGGACAAGAGACCCAGTACTTC. Its translation: CASSQDPGQETQYF.

The chain couples TRBV7-9 to TRBJ1-1; 7 bases are a match to TRBD1. Germline assignment: CDR1 SEHNR and CDR2 FQNEAQ (reference sequence). V dropped 5 bases and J dropped 3; count of bases not matched to a gene: 12. The CDR3 is 16 residues long. The DNA of the CDR3 is TGTGCCAGCAGCATAGGTCCGCGGACAGGCGACACTGAAGCTTTCTTT. It yields the protein CASSIGPRTGDTEAFF.

CDR3 DNA sequence: TGTGCCAGCAGCGTGGTCGGGGAGCCCCGAGAGACCCAGTACTTC. Its translation: CASSVVGEPRETQYF. The chain couples TRBV9 to TRBJ2-5, with D possibly being TRBD2 (5 bases). The CDR3 covers 15 residues. The V and J ends lost 2 bases and 4 bases respectively, with 15 bases between them. Germline V gene lookup returns CDR1 SGDLS and CDR2 YYNGEE. The whole variable domain, filled in from reference TRBV9 and TRBJ2-5, reads DSGVTQTPKHLITATGQRVTLRCSPRSGDLSVYWYQQSLDQGLQFLIQYYNGEERAKGNILERFSAQQFPDLHSELNLSSLELGDSALYFCASSVVGEPRETQYFGPGTRLLVL.

This clone was counted a single time. The chain recombines TRBV9 with TRBJ2-5; D remains unclear. Looked up from germline, CDR1 is SGDLS and CDR2 is YYNGEE. V was shortened by 0 bases and J by 1 base, with 10 bases between the two germline ends. The CDR3 loop spans 15 amino acids. The CDR3 is CASSVEVAPQETQYF. CDR3 DNA sequence: TGTGCCAGCAGCGTAGAGGTGGCGCCCCAAGAGACCCAGTACTTC.